These T cell receptor beta chains were read from a single sample in a study of cytomegalovirus exposure and HLA in healthy donors. Repertoires were generated with immunoSEQ multiplex PCR, while TCRdb's copy carries only in-frame clones and drops some. This repertoire shows 210,000 or so clones, about 80% found once; its top ten account for more than 0.5%. Sequenced: PBMCs. These receptors originate from a woman between 40 and 55 years old in good health and CMV-seronegative. Both conserved end residues are part of each CDR3. Each record gives: V gene, clone size, J gene, CDR3 protein. Part of the rows lack a size; the others show once, few, many or a class for expanded clones.

TRBV5-1,-,TRBJ2-1,CASSLYRMDNEQFF
TRBV6-6,-,TRBJ1-2,CASSGISGFDGYTF
TRBV6-4,-,TRBJ2-1,CASSAQGAAYNEQFF
TRBV7-8,-,TRBJ2-2,CASSLAGGSNTGELFF
TRBV5-4,-,TRBJ2-7,CASSPGQGLYEQYF
TRBV5-1,few,TRBJ1-1,CASSPLPGGTEAFF
TRBV11-2,once,TRBJ2-5,CASSLGTSGLWQETQYF
TRBV30,once,TRBJ2-1,CAWSLGSNEQFF
TRBV5-1,-,TRBJ2-5,CASSLAGAQETQYF
TRBV28,few,TRBJ1-5,CASSFGGLGQPQHF
TRBV29-1,few,TRBJ1-5,CSVAGTNQPQHF
TRBV6-1,-,TRBJ1-1,CASSGPVRGGGDEAFF
TRBV18,-,TRBJ2-5,CASSLAPFMETQYF
TRBV7-9,-,TRBJ2-6,CASEGAGANVLTF
TRBV7-8,-,TRBJ1-5,CASSLALGGNQPQHF
TRBV13,once,TRBJ1-1,CASSSPDRVNWYTEAFF
TRBV30,once,TRBJ2-5,CAWSGVLAEETQYF
TRBV21-1,-,TRBJ1-3,CASSKNGDRQAGNTIYF
TRBV5-1,-,TRBJ2-1,CASSLLTGSSYNEQFF
TRBV5-1,-,TRBJ2-5,CASSQRQGNQETQYF
TRBV4-2,-,TRBJ1-2,CASSQGDSDSYGYTF
TRBV18,-,TRBJ1-2,CASSPPQTNYGYTF
TRBV10-3,few,TRBJ1-1,CAISESPGGFTEAFF
TRBV6-5,-,TRBJ2-1,CASTDGGYEQFF
TRBV5-6,-,TRBJ1-2,CASRHVPRTSDGYTF
TRBV19,-,TRBJ1-6,CASSTLRTGGRHSPLHF
TRBV14,-,TRBJ2-3,CASSQDRWRQYF
TRBV4-1,-,TRBJ2-5,CASSPGLANSVQYF
TRBV19,-,TRBJ1-1,CASSTQLEAEAFF
TRBV27,once,TRBJ2-7,CASSFYSDSYEQYF
TRBV7-9,-,TRBJ1-4,CASNWGQDRDHEKLFF
TRBV21-1,once,TRBJ1-1,CASSNRQGATEAFF
TRBV1,-,TRBJ1-6,CTSSQDFRDRALNSPLHF
TRBV2,once,TRBJ1-2,CASRGGAPNGYTF
TRBV7-2,-,TRBJ1-2,CASSLALRDTGSDGYTF
TRBV15,-,TRBJ2-1,CATTRTSGTYNEQFF
TRBV9,-,TRBJ2-7,CASSPGLAGGLYEQYF
TRBV5-1,few,TRBJ2-1,CASSLGLVAFF
TRBV4-2,-,TRBJ2-5,CASSQENKAPGLAGGSGTQYF
TRBV18,-,TRBJ1-1,CASSESRGTEAFF
TRBV9,once,TRBJ2-1,CASSEGTGRNEQFF
TRBV5-1,-,TRBJ2-3,CASSSIADSTDTQYF
TRBV7-9,once,TRBJ2-2,CASSLRAGGELFF
TRBV6-1,-,TRBJ1-1,CASNRREGEAFF